The text below deals with one T cell receptor (beta chain). Together with a sample-barcoded 5' primer, a J-beta primer mix was included in a second PCR lasting roughly 6 to 12 cycles. TCRdb called the 5' RACE reads again in MiXCR, with one record for every CDR3 protein. The sample lists more than 750,000 distinct CDR3 sequences; 25% to 30% were seen once. The data stem from a study of blood T cells in healthy people across ages. Germline values: CDR1 MNHNY, CDR2 SVGAGI (reference sequence). Trimming cost V 8 bases and J 2 bases; bases outside gene matches: 5. The CDR3 sequence is 14 residues long. This same sample was also taken into another study, of T cells of mothers and their children.

This chain uses TRBV6-6 with TRBJ2-7, with 11 positions matching TRBD1. The sequenced sample consisted of blood. The receptor's source is a woman aged 40 to 50 in good health. The CDR3 coding sequence is TGTGCCAGCGGAGGGACAGGGGGGACCTACGAGCAGTACTTC. It is translated as CASGGTGGTYEQYF.